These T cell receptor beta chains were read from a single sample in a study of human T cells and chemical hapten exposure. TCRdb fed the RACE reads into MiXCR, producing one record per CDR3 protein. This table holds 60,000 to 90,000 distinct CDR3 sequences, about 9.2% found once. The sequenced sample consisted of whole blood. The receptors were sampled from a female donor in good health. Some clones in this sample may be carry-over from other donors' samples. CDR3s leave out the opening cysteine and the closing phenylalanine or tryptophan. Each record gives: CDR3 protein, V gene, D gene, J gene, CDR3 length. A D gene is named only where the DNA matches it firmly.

cdr3_aa: ASSHSSSGGGEQF
v_call: TRBV6-1
d_call: TRBD2
j_call: TRBJ2-1
cdr3_length: 13

cdr3_aa: ASSPPGLGSYNEQF
v_call: TRBV7-9
d_call: .
j_call: TRBJ2-1
cdr3_length: 14

cdr3_aa: ASSLGGRGEQY
v_call: TRBV5-5
d_call: .
j_call: TRBJ2-7
cdr3_length: 11

cdr3_aa: ASREQGGNPYEQY
v_call: TRBV6-5
d_call: .
j_call: TRBJ2-7
cdr3_length: 13

cdr3_aa: AVRQDLGSNQPQH
v_call: TRBV12-3/TRBV12-4
d_call: .
j_call: TRBJ1-5
cdr3_length: 13

cdr3_aa: ASSPLTGNYGYT
v_call: TRBV6-6
d_call: .
j_call: TRBJ1-2
cdr3_length: 12

cdr3_aa: ASSSPPGGPYVEQF
v_call: TRBV5-1
d_call: .
j_call: TRBJ2-1
cdr3_length: 14

cdr3_aa: ASSSKGVTKNIQY
v_call: TRBV27
d_call: .
j_call: TRBJ2-4
cdr3_length: 13

cdr3_aa: ASSEGGPYEQY
v_call: TRBV25-1
d_call: .
j_call: TRBJ2-7
cdr3_length: 11

cdr3_aa: ASTRDRISPLYGYT
v_call: TRBV19
d_call: TRBD1
j_call: TRBJ1-2
cdr3_length: 14

cdr3_aa: ASSPRTGGSSPLH
v_call: TRBV2
d_call: TRBD1
j_call: TRBJ1-6
cdr3_length: 13

cdr3_aa: ASSLTNRGWTEAF
v_call: TRBV7-2
d_call: TRBD1
j_call: TRBJ1-1
cdr3_length: 13

cdr3_aa: ASSLVVRGNTIY
v_call: TRBV7-9
d_call: .
j_call: TRBJ1-3
cdr3_length: 12

cdr3_aa: ASSKDRGIFYGYT
v_call: TRBV7-9
d_call: TRBD1
j_call: TRBJ1-2
cdr3_length: 13

cdr3_aa: SVVGQGAPDTQY
v_call: TRBV29-1
d_call: TRBD1
j_call: TRBJ2-3
cdr3_length: 12

cdr3_aa: SARPTGESSPLH
v_call: TRBV20-1
d_call: TRBD1
j_call: TRBJ1-6
cdr3_length: 12

cdr3_aa: ASSIASLGQASEQF
v_call: TRBV19
d_call: TRBD1
j_call: TRBJ2-1
cdr3_length: 14

cdr3_aa: AISAVDRPGSGELF
v_call: TRBV10-3
d_call: TRBD1
j_call: TRBJ2-2
cdr3_length: 14

cdr3_aa: ASSDRERENEQF
v_call: TRBV25-1
d_call: .
j_call: TRBJ2-1
cdr3_length: 12

cdr3_aa: ASSQETGAGTGELF
v_call: TRBV3-1
d_call: .
j_call: TRBJ2-2
cdr3_length: 14

cdr3_aa: ASSLAVKNSGANVLT
v_call: TRBV5-1
d_call: .
j_call: TRBJ2-6
cdr3_length: 15

cdr3_aa: ASSETQAGGNTIY
v_call: TRBV3-1
d_call: .
j_call: TRBJ1-3
cdr3_length: 13

cdr3_aa: ASGQGFIGEQF
v_call: TRBV3-1
d_call: TRBD1
j_call: TRBJ2-1
cdr3_length: 11

cdr3_aa: ASILWKNIQY
v_call: TRBV27
d_call: .
j_call: TRBJ2-4
cdr3_length: 10

cdr3_aa: ASSPPGGRGRDGYT
v_call: TRBV7-6
d_call: TRBD1
j_call: TRBJ1-2
cdr3_length: 14

cdr3_aa: ASSFEQGVSPLH
v_call: TRBV5-4
d_call: .
j_call: TRBJ1-6
cdr3_length: 12

cdr3_aa: ASSSPPPGFLF
v_call: TRBV7-2
d_call: .
j_call: TRBJ2-1
cdr3_length: 11

cdr3_aa: SVVPADTSSYNEQF
v_call: TRBV29-1
d_call: .
j_call: TRBJ2-1
cdr3_length: 14

cdr3_aa: ASSAMPGQGVLYEQY
v_call: TRBV5-1
d_call: TRBD1
j_call: TRBJ2-7
cdr3_length: 15

cdr3_aa: ASSLMVQETQY
v_call: TRBV5-1
d_call: .
j_call: TRBJ2-5
cdr3_length: 11

cdr3_aa: ASSSDLEETQY
v_call: TRBV7-8
d_call: .
j_call: TRBJ2-5
cdr3_length: 11

cdr3_aa: ASSEWAGNQPQH
v_call: TRBV6-1
d_call: .
j_call: TRBJ1-5
cdr3_length: 12

cdr3_aa: ASSGQGRGEQY
v_call: TRBV5-6
d_call: TRBD1
j_call: TRBJ2-7
cdr3_length: 11

cdr3_aa: AWSVRDRGYTGELF
v_call: TRBV30
d_call: TRBD1
j_call: TRBJ2-2
cdr3_length: 14

cdr3_aa: ASSPEAGGVETQY
v_call: TRBV5-4
d_call: TRBD1
j_call: TRBJ2-5
cdr3_length: 13

cdr3_aa: ASSLHRQGAGELF
v_call: TRBV28
d_call: TRBD1
j_call: TRBJ2-2
cdr3_length: 13

cdr3_aa: ASRTGTSGTDTQY
v_call: TRBV12-3/TRBV12-4
d_call: TRBD2
j_call: TRBJ2-3
cdr3_length: 13

cdr3_aa: ASSSRRGESPLH
v_call: TRBV11-2
d_call: .
j_call: TRBJ1-6
cdr3_length: 12

cdr3_aa: ASSQELFGAF
v_call: TRBV4-2
d_call: .
j_call: TRBJ1-1
cdr3_length: 10

cdr3_aa: ASTGLHNTDTQY
v_call: TRBV27
d_call: .
j_call: TRBJ2-3
cdr3_length: 12

cdr3_aa: SARDVTDTQY
v_call: TRBV20-1
d_call: .
j_call: TRBJ2-3
cdr3_length: 10

cdr3_aa: ASSPYITGGALETQY
v_call: TRBV5-1
d_call: TRBD1
j_call: TRBJ2-5
cdr3_length: 15

cdr3_aa: ASRDHGTGNTGELF
v_call: TRBV19
d_call: TRBD1
j_call: TRBJ2-2
cdr3_length: 14

cdr3_aa: ASSYSLPDDQPQH
v_call: TRBV6-5
d_call: .
j_call: TRBJ1-5
cdr3_length: 13

cdr3_aa: SASKNNEQF
v_call: TRBV20-1
d_call: .
j_call: TRBJ2-1
cdr3_length: 9

cdr3_aa: ASSEGAGGTDTQY
v_call: TRBV25-1
d_call: .
j_call: TRBJ2-3
cdr3_length: 13

cdr3_aa: ASSETGVTNEKLF
v_call: TRBV2
d_call: .
j_call: TRBJ1-4
cdr3_length: 13